These 30 T cell receptor beta chains were sequenced from one sample in a study of shared T cell receptors in the human thymus. Using immunoSEQ multiplex PCR, the repertoire was profiled, and TCRdb retains in-frame clones only, with some absent. Of roughly 410,000 clones in the sample, over 90% were seen once. Sequences were obtained from thymocytes. Every receptor here comes from a human donor.

V gene TRBV6-1 combines with J gene TRBJ1-2, with TRBD1 identical over 9 bases. The germline V gene encodes CDR1 MNHNS and CDR2 SASEGT. The CDR3 has 16 amino acids. J gave up 1 base and V 4 bases, and 7 bases lay outside the gene matches. Here the CDR3 reads CASSGHRDRDNYGYTF. DNA for the CDR3: TGTGCCAGCAGTGGCCACCGGGACAGGGATAACTATGGCTACACCTTC.

The chain employs TRBV10-2 and TRBJ1-1; 7 bases are a match to TRBD1. Germline CDR1 WSHSY, CDR2 SAAADI. CDR3 size: 14 residues. Trimming at V came to 4 bases and at J to 6 bases, leaving 8 bases not matched to a gene. CDR3 sequence reads: CASSARQGGPEAFF. DNA of the CDR3: TGCGCCAGCAGTGCGAGACAGGGTGGGCCTGAAGCTTTCTTT.

This clone appeared once. The chain couples TRBV28 to TRBJ1-1, with 8 bases fitting TRBD1. CDR3 size: 17 residues. V lost 2 bases, J lost 5 bases, and 13 bases stayed unmatched. Germline V gives CDR1 MDHEN, CDR2 SYDVKM. The CDR3 region has the DNA TGTGCCAGCAGTTTAAACCACGAGACAGGGGTTGGAACTGAAGCTTTCTTT. It translates to CASSLNHETGVGTEAFF.

The V gene is TRBV11-2, the J gene TRBJ2-5; 8 bases are shared with TRBD1. With V trimmed by 4 bases and J by 6 bases, 16 bases remained unmatched. The CDR3 is made up of 17 amino acids. Germline loops: CDR1 SGHAT, CDR2 FQNNGV. This chain's CDR3 is CASSWGPGTGREKTQYF. DNA for the CDR3: TGTGCCAGCAGCTGGGGGCCCGGGACAGGTAGAGAGAAGACCCAGTACTTC.

The rearrangement uses TRBV28 and TRBJ1-5, with D perhaps matching TRBD1 (6 bases). Germline CDR1 MDHEN, CDR2 SYDVKM. Trimming took 8 bases from V and 0 from J, leaving 20 bases between them. This CDR3 spans 17 amino acids. CDR3: CASAIPGQPYSNQPQHF. The CDR3 coding sequence is TGTGCCAGCGCTATCCCCGGACAGCCGTATAGCAATCAGCCCCAGCATTTT.

V and J are TRBV18 and TRBJ1-1; D uncertain. This CDR3 has 16 amino acids. The V end was cut by 5 bases, the J end by 2 bases, with 18 bases between. Germline V CDR1 and CDR2: KGHSH, LQKENI. The CDR3 spells CASSKTPNHQNTEAFF. In nucleotides, the CDR3 is TGTGCCAGCTCAAAAACCCCCAACCACCAAAACACTGAAGCTTTCTTT.

The chain carries TRBV25-1 and TRBJ1-1; the D gene is possibly TRBD1 (5 bases). V was pared by 3 bases and J by 6 bases, with 11 bases between. This CDR3 contains 13 residues. Germline V gene lookup returns CDR1 MGHDK and CDR2 SYGVNS. CDR3 DNA: TGTGCCAGCAGTGATGGGGCGGGGCCTGAAGCTTTCTTT. Translation gives CASSDGAGPEAFF.

The V and J genes are TRBV4-3 and TRBJ2-7; 7 bases are a match to TRBD1. CDR1 LGHNA and CDR2 YSLEER come from the germline V gene. The CDR3 contains 14 residues. V was clipped by 4 bases and J by 3 bases; unmatched bases: 6. CDR3 sequence: CASSPAGTVYEQYF. The CDR3 nucleotides are TGCGCCAGCAGCCCCGCCGGGACAGTCTACGAGCAGTACTTC.

This sequence joins TRBV19 and TRBJ2-1, with D hard to call. Trimming pared 5 bases from V and 0 bases from J, leaving 8 bases between. CDR3 size: 14 residues. The germline CDR1 and CDR2 sequences are LNHDA and SQIVND (reference sequence). In nucleotides, the CDR3 is TGTGCCAGTAGTTCAGGCTTCTCCTACAATGAGCAGTTCTTC. As protein: CASSSGFSYNEQFF.

V usage is TRBV29-1 and J usage is TRBJ1-3; a weak D match, TRBD1 (5 bases). V lost 6 bases to trimming and J lost 2 bases, with 17 bases between them. Germline V lookup: CDR1 SQVTM, CDR2 ANQGSEA. The CDR3 sequence is 15 residues long. The CDR3 spells CSVGEKGIAGNTIYF. DNA for the CDR3: TGCAGCGTCGGCGAAAAGGGGATTGCTGGAAACACCATATATTTT.

The rearrangement uses TRBV7-6 and TRBJ2-7; unclear D gene. The CDR3 is 16 amino acids. The germline CDR1 and CDR2 sequences are SGHVS and FNYEAQ. Between the trimmed V and J ends, which lost 5 bases and 0 bases, there was a span of 17 bases. The CDR3 loop is CASSLKGGLSSYEQYF. The CDR3 DNA reads TGTGCCAGCAGCCTTAAGGGCGGCCTCAGCTCCTACGAGCAGTACTTC.

The rearrangement links TRBV19 to TRBJ2-3; 7 bases align to TRBD2. Germline V gene lookup returns CDR1 LNHDA and CDR2 SQIVND (reference sequence). The CDR3 sequence is 16 residues long. V shed 6 bases and J 1 base; nucleotides not matched to a gene: 10. This CDR3 reads CASSPGDAGGTDTQYF. Here the CDR3 DNA reads TGTGCCAGTAGCCCCGGTGACGCGGGAGGCACAGATACGCAGTATTTT.

This clone was counted once. V usage is TRBV10-1 and J usage is TRBJ1-1; D is perhaps TRBD1 (5 bases). The CDR3 consists of 16 residues. V was shortened by 0 bases and J by 3 bases, with 14 bases between the two germline ends. Germline loops: CDR1 WNHNN, CDR2 SYGVQD (reference sequence). The CDR3, as DNA: TGCGCCAGCAGTGAGTCGTCCCAGCAAGGGGACACTGAAGCTTTCTTT. It yields the protein CASSESSQQGDTEAFF.

The chain carries TRBV27 and TRBJ2-3; tentatively, D is TRBD2 (6 bases). Germline assignment: CDR1 MNHEY and CDR2 SMNVEV (reference sequence). Trimming stripped 6 bases from V and 2 bases from J, with 12 bases between. The CDR3 is 14 residues long. CDR3 bases: TGTGCCAGCAGACCGGGACTTCTCACAGATACGCAGTATTTT. It encodes CASRPGLLTDTQYF.

The chain couples TRBV25-1 to TRBJ1-3; D is unclear. CDR1 and CDR2 (germline): MGHDK, SYGVNS. V gave up 1 base and J gave up 0 bases, with 13 bases separating them. This CDR3 is 17 amino acids long. The CDR3: CASSESLLADSGNTIYF. In nucleotides, the CDR3 is TGTGCCAGCAGTGAATCTTTGTTAGCCGACTCTGGAAACACCATATATTTT.

The rearrangement joins TRBV30 to TRBJ2-7; 9 positions match TRBD1. The CDR3 has 17 amino acids. Germline V CDR1 and CDR2: GTSNPN, SVGIG (reference sequence). V was clipped by 3 bases and J by 5 bases; unmatched bases: 17. The CDR3, as DNA: TGTGCCTGGAGCGCAAACAGGGGGCCCCCCCATGGGGACGAGCAGTACTTC. As protein: CAWSANRGPPHGDEQYF.

This clone was seen a single time. The chain uses TRBV28 and TRBJ2-3; no definite D call. Per the germline V gene, CDR1 is MDHEN and CDR2 is SYDVKM. The CDR3 extends over 14 amino acids. Trimming removed 2 bases from V and 4 bases from J, with 10 bases in between. CDR3 in DNA: TGTGCCAGCAGTTTAACAATGTGGGCAGATACGCAGTATTTT. Its protein is CASSLTMWADTQYF.

The chain employs TRBV6-6 and TRBJ2-1, with a possible D match to TRBD2 (6 bases). Between the trimmed V and J ends, which lost 0 bases and 8 bases, there was a span of 14 bases. The CDR3 is 15 amino acids. Germline CDR1 reads MNHNY; CDR2 reads SVGAGI (reference sequence). The CDR3 protein is CASSYSRGAGYEQFF. CDR3 in DNA: TGTGCCAGCAGTTACTCGAGGGGAGCGGGTTATGAGCAGTTCTTC.

The V call is TRBV4-2, the J call TRBJ1-3; D possibly corresponds to TRBD1 (6 bases). Trimming cost V 4 bases and J 4 bases, with 14 bases left between them. CDR1 is LGHNA and CDR2 is YNFKEQ in the germline V gene. The CDR3 spans 15 residues. The CDR3 protein is CASSLGQMEGNTIYF. The CDR3, as DNA: TGTGCCAGCAGCCTTGGACAGATGGAGGGAAACACCATATATTTT.

This clone has a handful of counts. The CDR3 bases are TGCAGCGGCACCCAGGGGGCACCCCAAGAGACCCAGTACTTC. It encodes CSGTQGAPQETQYF. The chain employs TRBV29-1 and TRBJ2-5, with TRBD1 identical over 8 bases. Germline CDR1 SQVTM, CDR2 ANQGSEA. The CDR3 covers 14 residues. V shed 7 bases, J shed 1 base, and the junction held 8 bases outside the gene matches.

This clone was detected once. The DNA of the CDR3 is TGTGCCAGCAGCGAGGGGGGTTACACCGGGGAGCTGTTTTTT. This translates into CASSEGGYTGELFF. This chain uses TRBV9 with TRBJ2-2; D is tentatively TRBD1 or TRBD2 (6 bases each). V lost 3 bases and J lost 3, with 9 bases in between. Germline CDR1 reads SGDLS; CDR2 reads YYNGEE. The CDR3 length is 14 residues.

The V gene is TRBV18, the J gene TRBJ2-3; TRBD2 matches at 14 bases. V lost 4 bases to trimming and J lost 7 bases; unmatched junction nucleotides: 4. CDR1 and CDR2 (germline): KGHSH, LQKENI. The CDR3 sequence is 15 residues long. CDR3 DNA: TGTGCCAGCTCACTCGGGACTAGCGGGAGAAATACGCAGTATTTT. Amino acids: CASSLGTSGRNTQYF.

The V and J genes are TRBV28 and TRBJ2-5; a weak D match, TRBD1 (5 bases). Germline V gives CDR1 MDHEN, CDR2 SYDVKM. The CDR3 runs 13 residues. Deletions cut 7 bases from V and 6 bases from J, with 15 bases between. CDR3 in amino acids: CASTRWGSKTQYF. As DNA, the CDR3 is TGTGCCAGCACCCGGTGGGGCAGTAAGACCCAGTACTTC.

The gene calls are TRBV28 and TRBJ2-3; 9 bases align to TRBD2. Germline V gene lookup returns CDR1 MDHEN and CDR2 SYDVKM. The CDR3 covers 18 residues. Trimming took 2 bases from V and 7 from J; bases not matched to a gene: 16. CDR3 nucleotide sequence: TGTGCCAGCAGTTTACCGGCCCTAGCGGGACCTACCCACCATACGCAGTATTTT. Translation: CASSLPALAGPTHHTQYF.

Here the CDR3 DNA reads TGTGCCAGCAGACCGACTAGCGGCTACGAGCAGTACTTC. Amino acid sequence: CASRPTSGYEQYF. The chain joins TRBV11-1 to TRBJ2-7, with 9 bases fitting TRBD2. Germline lookup yields CDR1 SGHAT and CDR2 FQDESV (reference sequence). With V trimmed by 6 bases and J by 3 bases, 3 bases remained unmatched. The CDR3 has 13 residues.

The rearrangement uses TRBV28 and TRBJ1-5, with 7 nucleotides matching TRBD1. This CDR3 contains 19 residues. Germline lookup yields CDR1 MDHEN and CDR2 SYDVKM. V gave up 6 bases and J gave up 0 bases; unmatched junction bases: 17. This CDR3 is CASSCPDRVLIYSNQPQHF. For the CDR3, the DNA is TGTGCCAGCAGCTGCCCCGACAGGGTGTTAATCTATAGCAATCAGCCCCAGCATTTT. The variable domain in full, completed from reference TRBV28 and TRBJ1-5, reads DVKVTQSSRYLVKRTGEKVFLECVQDMDHENMFWYRQDPGLGLRLIYFSYDVKMKEKGDIPEGYSVSREKKERFSLILESASTNQTSMYLCASSCPDRVLIYSNQPQHFGDGTRLSIL.

This chain connects TRBV7-9 to TRBJ2-2; 13 positions agree with TRBD2. The CDR3 totals 16 residues. Unmatched junction bases numbered 3, after V lost 4 bases and J lost 4 bases. Germline V CDR1 and CDR2: SEHNR, FQNEAQ (reference sequence). The CDR3 coding sequence is TGTGCCAGCAGCTCGCGACTAGCGGGAGGCACCGGGGAGCTGTTTTTT. Its translation: CASSSRLAGGTGELFF.

The gene calls are TRBV27 and TRBJ1-5; maybe TRBD1 (6 bases). Trimming stripped 5 bases from V and 4 bases from J, with 12 bases between. The germline V gene has CDR1 MNHEY and CDR2 SMNVEV (reference sequence). The CDR3 is 14 residues long. The CDR3 here is CASSVWGANQPQHF. CDR3 coding DNA: TGTGCCAGCAGTGTGTGGGGGGCTAATCAGCCCCAGCATTTT.

CDR3: CASSLPPPDWRQGELFF. The DNA of the CDR3 is TGTGCCAGCAGTTTACCCCCGCCCGACTGGAGGCAAGGGGAGCTGTTTTTT. The chain uses TRBV27 and TRBJ2-2, with D tentatively TRBD2 (5 bases). Trimming removed 2 bases from V and 8 bases from J, with 21 bases in between. This CDR3 contains 17 residues. CDR1 MNHEY and CDR2 SMNVEV come from the germline V gene (reference sequence).

The chain uses TRBV21-1 and TRBJ2-1; no check of the table's D call, TRBD2, against the DNA was made. TRBV21-1 counts as a pseudogene. The CDR3 has 13 amino acids. CDR3 sequence (DNA): TGTGCCAGCAGGGGGGGGCTCGACAATGAGCAGTTCTTC. Translation: CASRGGLDNEQFF.